One sample yielded the 22 T cell receptor beta chains listed below, sequenced in a study of blood T cell repertoires in COVID-19. The method was immunoSEQ multiplex PCR; TCRdb's version includes in-frame clones alone and lacks a portion of them. The sample lists 300,000 to 350,000 clones; roughly 89% were seen once. Sequencing input: peripheral blood. Every receptor here comes from a man aged 30 to 39 with COVID-19, enrolled during active disease.

The rearrangement uses TRBV28 and TRBJ1-2, with 8 positions matching TRBD1. Germline CDR1 and CDR2: MDHEN and SYDVKM. With 5 bases clipped from V and 4 bases from J, the junction kept 3 bases outside the gene matches. The CDR3 is 13 residues long. The CDR3 DNA is TGTGCCAGCAGTGGGACAGGAGCCTATGGCTACACCTTC. It translates to CASSGTGAYGYTF.

The CDR3 DNA reads TGTGCCAGCTCACCGGAGCGTAATTCCGGGACAGGACTCTCCTACAATGAGCAGTTCTTC. This encodes CASSPERNSGTGLSYNEQFF. The gene calls are TRBV18 and TRBJ2-1, with 8 bases aligning to TRBD1. CDR3 length: 20 amino acids. Trimming took 3 bases from V and 0 from J; bases not matched to a gene: 16. Germline V gene data show CDR1 as KGHSH and CDR2 as LQKENI.

This rearrangement joins TRBV29-1 to TRBJ2-7, with a possible D match to TRBD1 (7 bases). This CDR3 comprises 12 residues. V was trimmed by 2 bases and J by 6 bases, leaving 11 bases between them. From germline, CDR1 is SQVTM and CDR2 ANQGSEA. CDR3 region: CSVENRGGEQYF. The DNA of the CDR3 is TGCAGCGTTGAAAACAGGGGAGGCGAGCAGTACTTC.

The CDR3, as DNA: TGTGCCAGCAGCTTAGACGGGGAGCTCTACTATGGCTACACCTTC. Protein: CASSLDGELYYGYTF. The gene calls are TRBV7-9 and TRBJ1-2, with no clear D. This CDR3 is 15 amino acids long. Trimming took off 1 base at V and 3 bases at J, with 12 bases between the two ends. Per germline, CDR1 SEHNR and CDR2 FQNEAQ (reference sequence).

This clone appeared a few times. The V and J genes are TRBV7-2 and TRBJ2-7; tentatively, D is TRBD1 (6 bases). This CDR3 has 15 residues. Germline CDR1 is SGHTA and CDR2 is FQGNSA. The V and J ends lost 4 bases and 0 bases respectively, with 13 bases between them. The CDR3 protein is CASSSPGQISYEQYF. The CDR3 region has the DNA TGTGCCAGCAGCTCGCCGGGACAAATCTCCTACGAGCAGTACTTC. Filled out from reference TRBV7-2 and TRBJ2-7, the complete variable domain reads GAGVSQSPSNKVTEKGKDVELRCDPISGHTALYWYRQSLGQGLEFLIYFQGNSAPDKSGLPSDRFSAERTGGSVSTLTIQRTQQEDSAVYLCASSSPGQISYEQYFGPGTRLTVT.

This rearrangement joins TRBV27 to TRBJ1-5, with D possibly TRBD1 on 5 matching bases. The germline CDR1 and CDR2 sequences are MNHEY and SMNVEV (reference sequence). CDR3 length equals 15 residues. Trimming stripped 3 bases from V and 3 bases from J, with 12 bases between. This chain's CDR3 is CASSLNRWANQPQHF. The CDR3, as DNA: TGTGCCAGCAGTTTGAACAGGTGGGCCAATCAGCCCCAGCATTTT.

The rearrangement joins TRBV5-5 to TRBJ2-1, with D unclear. V gave up 4 bases and J gave up 0 bases, with 5 bases separating them. CDR1 is SGHKS and CDR2 is YYEKEE in the germline V gene (reference sequence). The CDR3 has 13 residues. CDR3 protein: CASSRSSYNEQFF. CDR3 DNA: TGTGCCAGCAGCCGTAGCTCCTACAATGAGCAGTTCTTC.

The chain uses TRBV6-2 or TRBV6-3 and TRBJ1-2; TRBD1 might be the D (6 bases). V lost 2 bases to trimming and J lost 2 bases, with 9 bases between them. The CDR3 is 14 residues long. In germline, CDR1 is MNHEY, CDR2 SVGEGT. The CDR3 loop reads CASSYLDRNYGYTF. The CDR3 coding sequence is TGTGCCAGCAGTTACCTCGACAGGAACTATGGCTACACCTTC.

This chain joins TRBV24-1 and TRBJ2-7; 7 nucleotides align to TRBD2. V shed 7 bases, J shed 3 bases, and the junction held 8 bases outside the gene matches. The CDR3 consists of 14 residues. Per the germline V gene, CDR1 is KGHDR and CDR2 is SFDVKD. The CDR3 region has the DNA TGTGCCACCAGCTCCTCTTCTAGCGGCTACGAGCAGTACTTC. Protein sequence: CATSSSSSGYEQYF.

This sequence joins TRBV21-1 and TRBJ1-1; the tabulated D call, TRBD1, remains unverified against the DNA. TRBV21-1 is termed a pseudogene. The CDR3 is 14 residues long. This CDR3 is CASSRQTGITEAFF. CDR3 coding DNA: TGTGCCAGCAGCAGACAGACAGGGATCACTGAAGCTTTCTTT.

This chain links TRBV9 with TRBJ1-2, with TRBD1 identical over 8 bases. The CDR3 runs to 16 residues. Germline V gene data show CDR1 as SGDLS and CDR2 as YYNGEE. Losses at the gene ends were 2 bases for V and 0 bases for J; bases not matched to a gene: 6. CDR3 in DNA: TGTGCCAGCAGCGTTGGACAGGGTTCCCCTAACTATGGCTACACCTTC. Protein product: CASSVGQGSPNYGYTF. The full variable domain, in which reference TRBV9 and TRBJ1-2 provide the parts outside the CDR3, is DSGVTQTPKHLITATGQRVTLRCSPRSGDLSVYWYQQSLDQGLQFLIQYYNGEERAKGNILERFSAQQFPDLHSELNLSSLELGDSALYFCASSVGQGSPNYGYTFGSGTRLTVV.

The rearrangement links TRBV7-2 to TRBJ2-7, with D unresolved. V lost 1 base and J lost 6, with 10 bases in between. The germline CDR1 and CDR2 sequences are SGHTA and FQGNSA. The CDR3 loop spans 13 amino acids. This CDR3 reads CASSLGLRVEQYF. Written as DNA, the CDR3 is TGTGCCAGCAGCTTAGGTCTTCGGGTCGAGCAGTACTTC. Combining the CDR3 with reference TRBV7-2 and TRBJ2-7 gives the whole variable domain GAGVSQSPSNKVTEKGKDVELRCDPISGHTALYWYRQSLGQGLEFLIYFQGNSAPDKSGLPSDRFSAERTGGSVSTLTIQRTQQEDSAVYLCASSLGLRVEQYFGPGTRLTVT.

This chain uses TRBV25-1 with TRBJ2-7, with 7 bases aligning to TRBD2. The J segment lost 1 base and the V segment lost 3 bases, leaving 6 bases of the junction unmatched. The length of the CDR3 is 15 residues. Germline assignment: CDR1 MGHDK and CDR2 SYGVNS. The DNA for the CDR3 is TGTGCCAGCAGTGACAGCTATAGCGGGTCCTACGAGCAGTACTTC. This translates into CASSDSYSGSYEQYF.

The rearrangement uses TRBV5-6 and TRBJ1-2, with TRBD1 matching over 7 bases. Germline V CDR1 and CDR2: SGHDT, YYEEEE. The trim removed 1 base at V and 7 bases at J, leaving 7 bases unmatched. The CDR3 sequence is 14 residues long. In DNA form, the CDR3 reads TGTGCCAGCAGCTTGTCAGGGGGACATGCTGGCTACACCTTC. Encoded protein: CASSLSGGHAGYTF.

DNA for the CDR3: TGTGCCAGCAGTTTAGCGCGGAACTCCTACGAGCAGTACTTC. Translation gives CASSLARNSYEQYF. The rearrangement links TRBV6-5 to TRBJ2-7; D may be TRBD2 (5 bases). V was pared by 4 bases and J by 0 bases, with 10 bases between. Germline values: CDR1 MNHEY, CDR2 SVGAGI. The CDR3 runs to 14 residues.

As concerns this clone: Other DNA sequences within the sample encode an identical CDR3. The J gene is TRBJ1-2, the V gene TRBV5-1; tentative D call: TRBD1 (5 bases). This CDR3 spans 13 amino acids. Trimming cost V 4 bases and J 3 bases, with 10 bases left between them. Germline lookup yields CDR1 SGHRS and CDR2 YFSETQ. The CDR3 here is CASSTGLDYGYTF. The DNA of the CDR3 is TGCGCCAGCAGCACGGGACTCGACTATGGCTACACCTTC.

The CDR3 DNA sequence: TGTGCCAGCAGTCGGGACAGGAAGGTTTACACTGAAGCTTTCTTT. It translates to CASSRDRKVYTEAFF. The genes are TRBV6-5 and TRBJ1-1; 8 bases agree with TRBD1. The V and J ends lost 5 bases and 3 bases, in that order; junction bases with no gene match: 8. This CDR3 has 15 amino acids. Looked up from germline, CDR1 is MNHEY and CDR2 is SVGAGI.

The rearrangement links TRBV7-3 to TRBJ2-5; 10 bases map to TRBD1. Germline CDR1 is SGHTA and CDR2 is FQGTGA. Germline trimming cut 4 bases from V and 5 bases from J; bases unmatched to any gene: 7. The CDR3 has 15 residues. In nucleotides, the CDR3 is TGTGCCAGCAGCTCGCGACAGGGGGCATTGGAGACCCAGTACTTC. Translation: CASSSRQGALETQYF.

The CDR3 here is CASSDRRTGSYNEQFF. The CDR3, as DNA: TGTGCCAGCAGTGACCGCCGGACAGGCTCCTACAATGAGCAGTTCTTC. The chain combines TRBV25-1 with TRBJ2-1, with TRBD1 matching 7 bases. In germline, CDR1 is MGHDK, CDR2 SYGVNS. The junction had 5 bases not matched to a gene; V was cut back by 3 bases and J by 0 bases. This CDR3 contains 16 residues.

The J gene is TRBJ2-5, the V gene TRBV2; 10 bases agree with TRBD2. Trimming cost V 1 base and J 7 bases; bases outside gene matches: 9. Germline CDR1 is SNHLY and CDR2 is FYNNEI. The CDR3 has 16 residues. The CDR3 DNA is TGTGCCAGCAGTGAAGGGCTAGCGGGGGCCTCAGGGACCCAGTACTTC. Translating gives CASSEGLAGASGTQYF. The entire variable domain, with the rest obtained from reference TRBV2 and TRBJ2-5, is as follows: EPEVTQTPSHQVTQMGQEVILRCVPISNHLYFYWYRQILGQKVEFLVSFYNNEISEKSEIFDDQFSVERPDGSNFTLKIRSTKLEDSAMYFCASSEGLAGASGTQYFGPGTRLLVL.

V is TRBV7-3 and J is TRBJ2-5; 7 positions agree with TRBD2. The CDR3 extends over 13 amino acids. Trimming removed 4 bases from V and 4 bases from J; junction bases left unmatched: 3. Germline V CDR1 and CDR2: SGHTA, FQGTGA. CDR3 in amino acids: CASSSTSRETQYF. DNA of the CDR3: TGTGCCAGCAGCTCGACTAGCAGAGAGACCCAGTACTTC.

The chain carries TRBV4-2 and TRBJ2-3; 7 bases match TRBD1. The CDR3 totals 16 residues. Germline lookup yields CDR1 LGHNA and CDR2 YNFKEQ. Trimming cost V 0 bases and J 4 bases; bases outside gene matches: 7. The CDR3 DNA reads as TGTGCCAGCAGCCAAGAGGGGACAGCAGACGCAGATACGCAGTATTTT. Translating gives CASSQEGTADADTQYF.